The TCR beta chain under discussion was sequenced for a study of T cells in tumors after PD-1 blockade. As for the study in general: Tumor samples yielded about 21-fold more depth than single-cell TCR sequencing. General study findings and limits: After therapy, most expanded exhausted CD8+ clones were absent pre-treatment, suggesting clonal replacement. Blood contained roughly 43% of the tumor's TCR clonotypes.

The CDR3 runs to 16 residues. Data came from immunoSEQ multiplex PCR; TCRdb stores just in-frame clones and leaves some out. In the table there are approximately 12,000 clones, approximately 57% of which are singletons. This clone has more than one count but fewer than ten. Antigen specificity is unknown. Template: tumor biopsy or peripheral blood genomic DNA, roughly 600-6,004 ng per sample. The sample in question was tumor tissue, obtained before anti-PD-1 treatment. This receptor was taken from a human donor with basal cell carcinoma. V is TRBV21-1 and J is TRBJ1-1; the table gives TRBD1 as D, unverified against the DNA. TRBV21-1 is described as a pseudogene. Here the CDR3 DNA reads TGTGCCAGCAGCAAAAATCTGGCAGGCTATAACACTGAAGCTTTCTTT. Translated: CASSKNLAGYNTEAFF.